Detailed here is one T cell receptor (beta chain). Germline assignment: CDR1 SGHAT and CDR2 FQNNGV. This CDR3 has 15 residues. The V end lost 5 bases, the J end lost 4 bases, and 18 bases lay between the germline ends. The sample originates from a study of CD8+ T cells in alopecia areata. Sequencing templates came from extracted RNA that was reverse transcribed into cDNA. Here immunoSEQ multiplex PCR was the method, and the copy in TCRdb shows in-frame clones only, minus some. This sample yields about 70,000 clones, of which about 45% are seen a single time; about 17% belongs to the top ten. The specimen was CD8+ T cells sorted from blood, collected at week 0. The chain employs TRBV11-2 and TRBJ2-7, with D possibly TRBD2 on 6 matching bases. This receptor was taken from a human donor with alopecia areata. The CDR3 is CASSNVVGSRYEQYF. The DNA for the CDR3 is TGTGCCAGCAGCAATGTGGTCGGGAGTCGATACGAGCAGTACTTC.